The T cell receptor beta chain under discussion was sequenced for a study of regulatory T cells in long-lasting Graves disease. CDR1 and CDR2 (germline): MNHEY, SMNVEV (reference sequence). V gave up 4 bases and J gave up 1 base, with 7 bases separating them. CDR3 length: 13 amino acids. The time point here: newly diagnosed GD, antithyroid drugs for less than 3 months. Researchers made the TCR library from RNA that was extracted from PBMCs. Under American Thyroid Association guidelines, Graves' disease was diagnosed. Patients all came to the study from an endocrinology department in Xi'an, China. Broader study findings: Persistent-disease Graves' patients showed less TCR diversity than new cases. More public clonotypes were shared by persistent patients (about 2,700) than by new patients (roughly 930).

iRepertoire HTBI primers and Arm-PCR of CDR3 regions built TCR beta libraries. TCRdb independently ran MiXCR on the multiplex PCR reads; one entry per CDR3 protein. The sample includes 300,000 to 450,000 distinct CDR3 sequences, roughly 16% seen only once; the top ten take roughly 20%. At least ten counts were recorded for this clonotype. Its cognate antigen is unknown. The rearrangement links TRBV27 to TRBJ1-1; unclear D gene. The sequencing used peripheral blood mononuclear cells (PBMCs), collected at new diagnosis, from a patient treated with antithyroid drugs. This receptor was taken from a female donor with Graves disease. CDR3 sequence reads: CASSYIRNTEAFF. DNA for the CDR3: TGTGCCAGCAGTTACATTCGGAACACTGAAGCTTTCTTT.